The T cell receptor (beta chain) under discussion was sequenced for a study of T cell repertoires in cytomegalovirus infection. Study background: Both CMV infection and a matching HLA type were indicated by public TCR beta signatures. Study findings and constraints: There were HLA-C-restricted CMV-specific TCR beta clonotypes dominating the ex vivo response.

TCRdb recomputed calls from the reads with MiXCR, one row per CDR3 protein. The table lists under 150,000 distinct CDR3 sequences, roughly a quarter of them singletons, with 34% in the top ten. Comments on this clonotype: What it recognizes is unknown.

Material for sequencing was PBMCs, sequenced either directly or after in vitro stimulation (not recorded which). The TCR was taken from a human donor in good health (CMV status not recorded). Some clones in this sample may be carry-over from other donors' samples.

DNA for the CDR3: TGCGCCAGCAGCCAAGTTGTAACAGTCAACTCCTACAATGAGCAGTTCTTC. This encodes CASSQVVTVNSYNEQFF. The gene calls are TRBV4-1 and TRBJ2-1; no reliable D call. The V gene lost 1 base and the J gene lost 0 bases, with 13 bases spanning the gap. Germline values: CDR1 MGHRA, CDR2 YSYEKL. The CDR3 totals 17 residues.